The 9 T cell receptor delta chains reported below all come from one sample, sequenced in a study of gamma-delta T cells after stem cell transplantation. TCRdb reran clone calling via CATT on the RT-PCR reads. The data show over a thousand delta-chain clones, 2% to 3% seen once. Material: gamma-delta T cells. The receptors originated from a human donor. It is not recorded whose cells these are; they may come from a transplant donor.

A word on this clone: TCRdb's protein, taken from a much larger clone, differs from this DNA's translation at residue 3, likely owing to a read error; the protein displayed comes from the DNA. The chain joins TRDV2 to TRDJ1; a possible D gene is TRDD3 (5 bases). From germline, CDR1 is GEAIGNYY and CDR2 EKD. The CDR3 runs 15 residues. The CDR3 DNA reads as TGTGCCCGTGACACCGTCGGGGAGCTAAGGGATAAACTCATCTTT. It translates to CARDTVGELRDKLIF.

A note on this clone: With only one base between it and a far larger clone, this is likely a read error. The same CDR3 also results from other DNA sequences found in this sample. The chain employs TRDV2 and TRDJ1; TRDD3 matches at 7 bases. V lost 0 bases, J lost 1 base, and 13 bases stayed unmatched. Germline V gene sequence: CDR1 GEAIGNYY, CDR2 EKD. This CDR3 is 18 amino acids long. CDR3 protein: CACDTVNSGGLTTDKLIF. The CDR3 nucleotides read TGTGCCTGTGACACCGTCAACTCTGGGGGGCTAACCACCGATAAACTCATCTTT.

This clone occurred many times. A read error is possible here, since a much larger clone lies one base away. V gene TRDV2 combines with J gene TRDJ1, with TRDD3 as a possible D gene (5 bases). This CDR3 contains 14 residues. The germline CDR1 and CDR2 sequences are GEAIGNYY and EKD. CDR3 DNA sequence: TGTGCCTGTGGCACCATCGGGGGCACCGATAAACTCATCTTT. Translating it yields CACGTIGGTDKLIF.

This clone was seen a handful of times. This likely stems from a read error, as it lies one base from a far larger clone. This CDR3 is also generated by other DNA sequences in the sample. The chain couples TRDV2 to TRDJ3; weak D call: TRDD3 (6 bases). CDR1 is GEAIGNYY, CDR2 EKD, per germline. This CDR3 region has 19 residues. V lost 2 bases and J lost 4, with 20 bases in between. The CDR3 region is CACDRVAGESSWDTRQMFF. In DNA, the CDR3 is TGTGCCTGTGACAGAGTGGCTGGGGAAAGCTCTTGGGACACCCGACAGATGTTTTTC.

For this clone: With only one base between it and a far larger clone, this is likely a read error. The same CDR3 also results from other DNA sequences found in this sample. The V and J genes are TRDV2 and TRDJ3; 8 bases agree with TRDD3. This CDR3 region has 19 residues. Germline CDR1 and CDR2: GEAIGNYY and EKD. V gave up 1 base and J gave up 0 bases; unmatched junction bases: 7. The CDR3 is CACDTPGGPSSWDTRQMFF. The CDR3 nucleotides are TGTGCCTGTGACACACCTGGGGGACCGAGCTCCTGGGACACCCGACAGATGTTTTTC.

This clone was recorded a few times. The amino acid sequence in TCRdb belongs to a much larger clone and departs from this DNA's translation at residue 5, likely a sequencing read error; the sequence shown is translated from the DNA. The V call is TRDV2, the J call TRDJ1; 12 bases match TRDD3. The J segment lost 0 bases and the V segment lost 2 bases, leaving 9 bases of the junction unmatched. CDR1 and CDR2 (germline): GEAIGNYY, EKD. The CDR3 is made up of 18 amino acids. The CDR3 is CACDKVLGDTKNTDKLIF. The DNA for the CDR3 is TGTGCCTGTGACAAAGTACTGGGGGATACTAAGAACACCGATAAACTCATCTTT.

This clone was picked up many times. It differs at one base from a far larger clone, so likely a read error. This specimen includes other DNA sequences encoding the same CDR3. The rearrangement links TRDV2 to TRDJ1; TRDD3 matches 12 bases. The germline CDR1 and CDR2 sequences are GEAIGNYY and EKD. This CDR3 spans 16 amino acids. The chain's CDR3 is CACDTLGDTNIDKLIF. The DNA for the CDR3 is TGTGCCTGCGACACTCTGGGGGATACGAACATCGATAAACTCATCTTT.

This clone was counted between two and nine times. The TCRdb protein, from a much larger clone, departs from this DNA's translation at residue 11, likely by read error; the protein shown derives from the DNA. V is TRDV2 and J is TRDJ1, with D perhaps matching TRDD3 (6 bases). Germline assignment: CDR1 GEAIGNYY and CDR2 EKD. The CDR3 runs to 19 residues. V lost 1 base to trimming and J lost 4 bases, with 27 bases between them. The CDR3 region has the DNA TGTGCCTGTGACACTGTTGAGAAAATTCAGTGGGGGTCGGACGATAAACTCATCTTT. It translates to CACDTVEKIQWGSDDKLIF.

Regarding this clone: Only one base separates this from a far larger clonotype, so it likely reflects a read error. The same CDR3 is also encoded by other DNA sequences in this sample. V usage is TRDV2 and J usage is TRDJ1; weak D call: TRDD3 (6 bases). CDR1 and CDR2 from the germline V gene are GEAIGNYY and EKD. With 3 bases removed from V and 1 base from J, the gap between germline ends came to 26 bases. There are 19 residues in the CDR3. The chain's CDR3 is CACDSLLGDTRGSTDKLIF. The CDR3 DNA reads as TGTGCCTGTGACTCTCTACTGGGAGATACCAGGGGGTCCACCGATAAACTCATCTTT.